This record concerns one T cell receptor (beta chain) sequence. These data belong to a study of PD-L1 blockade in urothelial cancer. Study in general: Analysis of blood occurred 3 weeks (second dose) and 6 weeks after treatment start.

The CDR3 spans 18 residues. In germline, CDR1 is SGHRS, CDR2 YFSETQ. Trimming left V 0 bases short and J 0 bases short, with 16 bases between. The time point denotes: pretreatment peripheral blood. All patients handed over anywhere from 1 to 8 samples, pretreatment and on-treatment. TCRdb's table, derived via immunoSEQ multiplex PCR, lists solely in-frame clones and lacks some. The data show approximately 18,000 clones, around 89% seen once. J is TRBJ2-1 and V is TRBV5-1, with D perhaps TRBD2 (5 bases). The sequence came from a man between 65 and 80 years old with urothelial cancer. Sequenced material: PBMCs, taken around atezolizumab (anti-PD-L1) treatment. CDR3 amino acids: CASSLVPPGESSYNEQFF. CDR3 sequence (DNA): TGCGCCAGCAGCTTGGTCCCCCCTGGGGAGAGCTCCTACAATGAGCAGTTCTTC.